Sequencing of this T cell receptor (beta chain) was carried out in a study of cytomegalovirus exposure and HLA in healthy donors. All the people who gave samples were healthy bone marrow donors. PCR was performed using 60 Vbeta and 13 Jbeta primers. Generated by immunoSEQ multiplex PCR, the TCRdb table keeps only in-frame clones and is missing some. This table has some 110,000 clones, roughly 80% appearing once. Worth noting for this clone: As yet, its antigen is unknown.

Overall study results and limits: Three of the chains that were CMV-associated were confirmed in vitro to be specific for CMV antigens.

The TCR was taken from a middle-aged woman in good health and CMV-seronegative. The specimen sequenced was PBMCs.

The CDR3 sequence is CAWSPSIDTQYF. The CDR3 nucleotides are TGTGCCTGGAGTCCGTCTATCGATACGCAGTATTTT. The rearrangement uses TRBV30 and TRBJ2-3; D gene ambiguous. Trimming took off 2 bases at V and 6 bases at J, with 9 bases between the two ends. CDR1 and CDR2 (germline): GTSNPN, SVGIG (reference sequence). The CDR3 totals 12 residues.